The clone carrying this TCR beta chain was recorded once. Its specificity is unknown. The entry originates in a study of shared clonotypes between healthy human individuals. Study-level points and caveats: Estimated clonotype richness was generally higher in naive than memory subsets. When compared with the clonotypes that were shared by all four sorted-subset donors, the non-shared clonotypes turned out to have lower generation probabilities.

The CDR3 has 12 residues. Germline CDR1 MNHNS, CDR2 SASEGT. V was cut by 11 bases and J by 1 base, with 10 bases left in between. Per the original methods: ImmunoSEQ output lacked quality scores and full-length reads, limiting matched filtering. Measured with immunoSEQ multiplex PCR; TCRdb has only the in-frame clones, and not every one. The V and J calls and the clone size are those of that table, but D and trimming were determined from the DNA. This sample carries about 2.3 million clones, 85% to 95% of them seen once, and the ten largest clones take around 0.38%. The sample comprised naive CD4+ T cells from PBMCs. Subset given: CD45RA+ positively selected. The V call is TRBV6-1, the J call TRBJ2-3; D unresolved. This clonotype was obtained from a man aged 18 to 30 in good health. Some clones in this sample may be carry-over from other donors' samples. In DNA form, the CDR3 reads TGTGCCTGCCAGGCAGGCACAGATACGCAGTATTTT. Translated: CACQAGTDTQYF.